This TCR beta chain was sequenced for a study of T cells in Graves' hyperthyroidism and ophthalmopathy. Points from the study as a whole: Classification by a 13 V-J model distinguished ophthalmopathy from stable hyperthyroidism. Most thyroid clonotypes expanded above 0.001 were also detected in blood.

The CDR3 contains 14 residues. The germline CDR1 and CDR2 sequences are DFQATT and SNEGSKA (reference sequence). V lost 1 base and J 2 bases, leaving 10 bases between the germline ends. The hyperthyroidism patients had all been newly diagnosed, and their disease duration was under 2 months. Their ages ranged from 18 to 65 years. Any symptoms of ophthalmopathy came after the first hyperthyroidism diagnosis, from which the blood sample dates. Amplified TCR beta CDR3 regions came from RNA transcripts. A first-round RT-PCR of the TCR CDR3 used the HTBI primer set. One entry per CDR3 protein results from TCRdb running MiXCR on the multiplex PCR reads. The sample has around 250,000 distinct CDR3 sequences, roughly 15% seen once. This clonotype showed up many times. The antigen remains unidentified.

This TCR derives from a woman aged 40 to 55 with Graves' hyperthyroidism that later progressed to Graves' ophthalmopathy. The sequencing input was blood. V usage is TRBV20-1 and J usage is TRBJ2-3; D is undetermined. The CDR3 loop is CSARGHTSTDTQYF. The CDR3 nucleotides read TGCAGTGCTAGAGGGCACACTTCCACAGATACGCAGTATTTT.